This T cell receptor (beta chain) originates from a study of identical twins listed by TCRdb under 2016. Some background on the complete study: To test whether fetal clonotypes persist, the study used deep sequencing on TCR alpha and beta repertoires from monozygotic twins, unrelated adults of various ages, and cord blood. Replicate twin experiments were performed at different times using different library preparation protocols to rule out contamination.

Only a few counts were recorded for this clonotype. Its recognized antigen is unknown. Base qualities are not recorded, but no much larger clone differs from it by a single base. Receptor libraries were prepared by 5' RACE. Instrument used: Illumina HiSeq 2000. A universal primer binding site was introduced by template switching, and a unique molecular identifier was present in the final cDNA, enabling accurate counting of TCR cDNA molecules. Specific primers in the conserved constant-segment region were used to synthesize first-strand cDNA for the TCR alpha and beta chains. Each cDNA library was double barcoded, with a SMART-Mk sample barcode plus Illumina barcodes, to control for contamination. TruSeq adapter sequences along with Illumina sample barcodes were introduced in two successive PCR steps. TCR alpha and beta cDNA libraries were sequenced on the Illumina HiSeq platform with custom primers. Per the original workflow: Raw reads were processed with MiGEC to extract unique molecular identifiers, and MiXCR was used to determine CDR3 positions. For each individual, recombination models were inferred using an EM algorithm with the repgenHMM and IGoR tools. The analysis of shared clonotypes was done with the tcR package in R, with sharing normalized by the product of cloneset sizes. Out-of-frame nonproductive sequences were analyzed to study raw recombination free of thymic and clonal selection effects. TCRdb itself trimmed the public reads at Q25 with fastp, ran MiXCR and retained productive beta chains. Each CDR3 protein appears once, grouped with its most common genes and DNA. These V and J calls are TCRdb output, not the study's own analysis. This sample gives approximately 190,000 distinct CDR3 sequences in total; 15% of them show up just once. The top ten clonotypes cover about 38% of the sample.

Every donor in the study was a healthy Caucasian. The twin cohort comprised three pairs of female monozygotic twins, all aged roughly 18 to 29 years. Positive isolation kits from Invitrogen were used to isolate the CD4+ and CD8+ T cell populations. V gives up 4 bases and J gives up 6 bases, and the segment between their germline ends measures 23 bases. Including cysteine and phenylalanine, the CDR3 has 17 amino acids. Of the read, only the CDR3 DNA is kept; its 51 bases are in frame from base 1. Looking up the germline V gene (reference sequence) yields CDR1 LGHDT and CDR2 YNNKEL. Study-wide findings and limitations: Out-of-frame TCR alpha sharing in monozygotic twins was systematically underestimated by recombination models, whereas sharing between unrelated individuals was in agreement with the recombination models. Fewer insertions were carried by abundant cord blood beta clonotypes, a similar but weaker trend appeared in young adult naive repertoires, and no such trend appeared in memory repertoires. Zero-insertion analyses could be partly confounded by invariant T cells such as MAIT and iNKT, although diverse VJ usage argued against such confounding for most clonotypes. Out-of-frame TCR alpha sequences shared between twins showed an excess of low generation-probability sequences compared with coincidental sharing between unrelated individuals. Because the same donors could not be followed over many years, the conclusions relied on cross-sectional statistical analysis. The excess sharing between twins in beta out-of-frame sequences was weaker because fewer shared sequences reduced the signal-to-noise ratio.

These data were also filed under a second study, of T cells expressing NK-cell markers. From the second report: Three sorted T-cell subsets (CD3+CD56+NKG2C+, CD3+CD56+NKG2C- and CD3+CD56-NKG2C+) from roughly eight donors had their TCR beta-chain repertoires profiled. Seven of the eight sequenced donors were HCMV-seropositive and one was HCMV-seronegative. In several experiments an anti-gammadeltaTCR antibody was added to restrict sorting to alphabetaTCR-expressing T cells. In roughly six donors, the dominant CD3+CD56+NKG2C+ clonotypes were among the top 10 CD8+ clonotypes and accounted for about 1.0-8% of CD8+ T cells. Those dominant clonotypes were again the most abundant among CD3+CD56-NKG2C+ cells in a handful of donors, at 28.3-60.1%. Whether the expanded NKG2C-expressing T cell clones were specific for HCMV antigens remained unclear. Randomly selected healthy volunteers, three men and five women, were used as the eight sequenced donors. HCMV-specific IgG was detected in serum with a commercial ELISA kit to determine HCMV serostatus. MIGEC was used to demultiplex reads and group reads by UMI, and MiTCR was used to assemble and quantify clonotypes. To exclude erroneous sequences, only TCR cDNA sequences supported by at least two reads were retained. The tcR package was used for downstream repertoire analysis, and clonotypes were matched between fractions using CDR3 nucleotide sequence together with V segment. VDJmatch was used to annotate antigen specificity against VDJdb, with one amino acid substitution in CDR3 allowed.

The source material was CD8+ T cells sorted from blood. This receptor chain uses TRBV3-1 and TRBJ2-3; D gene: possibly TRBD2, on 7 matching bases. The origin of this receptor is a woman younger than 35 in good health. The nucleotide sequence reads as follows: TGTGCCAGCAGCCGGCTGACAGGACGGGAGGACCAGGATACGCAGTATTTT. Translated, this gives CASSRLTGREDQDTQYF.